This T cell receptor (beta chain) was profiled in a study of shared clonotypes between healthy human individuals. Findings and caveats of the study: Naive subsets generally had larger estimated richness than memory subsets. For naive CD4 cells, roughly 5% of clonotypes were shared across a few donors.

Each cell subset's genomic DNA was divided evenly among several immunoSEQ plates. Only in-frame clones appear in the TCRdb table, and some are missing; sequencing was by immunoSEQ multiplex PCR. Of roughly 2.1 million clones in the sample, about 92% were seen once. About this clone itself: Its specificity is unknown.

This CDR3 contains 16 residues. Naive-designated CD8 cells lacked CD45RO, were positively enriched for CCR7, and omitted terminally differentiated effector memory CD45RA+ cells. The source of this sequence is a man aged 18 to 30 in good health. Some clones in this sample may be carry-over from other donors' samples. Material: naive CD8+ T cells from PBMCs. This rearrangement joins TRBV21-1 to TRBJ2-1; whether TRBD2, the table's D call, matches the DNA was not checked. TRBV21-1 is described as a pseudogene. The CDR3, as DNA: TGTGCCAGCAGAAAAGGTTCGGGACTAGCTTTCGGAGAGCAGTTCTTC. It yields the protein CASRKGSGLAFGEQFF.